Listed below are T cell receptor beta chains from one sample, sequenced in a study of Tregs in tolerant kidney transplant recipients. Sequencing used immunoSEQ multiplex PCR; TCRdb keeps in-frame clones, though not all of them. The table lists more than 75,000 clones, roughly 93% of them singletons. The specimen comprised CD4+ T cells from blood, sampled before the transplant. All receptors derive from a human donor who received a combined kidney and bone marrow transplant. The CDR3 runs from the conserved cysteine through the conserved F or W. A D gene is named only where the DNA matches it firmly. Clone size appears in some rows only: once, few, many, or a class for an expanded clone.

TRBV6-4	.	TRBJ2-1	TRBD1	TGTGCCAGCAGCCCGACAGGGTCCCGCTCCTACAATGAGCAGTTCTTC	CASSPTGSRSYNEQFF
TRBV7-8	.	TRBJ1-1	.	TGTGCCAGCAGCTACAAACGGGACACTGAAGCTTTCTTT	CASSYKRDTEAFF
TRBV19	.	TRBJ2-7	.	TGTGCCAGTAGTATAAGGGGAAACGAGCAGTACTTC	CASSIRGNEQYF
TRBV2	few	TRBJ1-1	TRBD1	TGTGCCAGCAGGCGTAGACAGGGGAACACTGAAGCTTTCTTT	CASRRRQGNTEAFF
TRBV4-3	.	TRBJ2-4	TRBD2	TGCGCCAGCAGCCAAGACGGACTAGCGGGAGGGCCGCCGGGTTGGGACATTCAGTACTTC	CASSQDGLAGGPPGWDIQYF
TRBV18	.	TRBJ2-7	.	TGTGCCAGCTCCTCCCTGGGGGGGGCCTCGGAGGGCTACGAGCAGTACTTC	CASSSLGGASEGYEQYF
TRBV19	.	TRBJ2-3	.	TGTGCCAGTAGTATAAATGCGCCGCGCACAGATACGCAGTATTTT	CASSINAPRTDTQYF
TRBV19	.	TRBJ2-1	.	TGTGCCAGTAGAGGCCTTTTTGGGAGAGTCAACAATGAGCAGTTCTTC	CASRGLFGRVNNEQFF
TRBV2	.	TRBJ1-2	TRBD1	TGTGCCAGCAGTGATAGGGGGACAGCTATCTATGGCTACACCTTC	CASSDRGTAIYGYTF
TRBV15	.	TRBJ1-2	.	TGTGCCACCAGCAGAGTATTGAGGGAGCGTGGCTACACCTTC	CATSRVLRERGYTF
TRBV5-6	.	TRBJ2-1	TRBD1	TGTGCCAGCAGCTCCAGACAGGGGGCAAGGTACAATGAGCAGTTCTTC	CASSSRQGARYNEQFF
TRBV5-5	.	TRBJ2-7	.	TGTGCCAGCAGTCGAGACTACGAGCAGTACTTC	CASSRDYEQYF
TRBV1	.	TRBJ2-5	.	TGCACCAGCAGCCAAGAGGCGGGTGCGGAGGAGACCCAGTACTTC	CTSSQEAGAEETQYF
TRBV30	.	TRBJ1-3	TRBD1	TGTGCCTGGGATATCGGGACAGGGACCTTCTCTGGAAACACCATATATTTT	CAWDIGTGTFSGNTIYF
TRBV5-5	.	TRBJ1-1	.	TGTGCCAGCAGCTTTCGGAGCCCTGAAGCTTTCTTT	CASSFRSPEAFF